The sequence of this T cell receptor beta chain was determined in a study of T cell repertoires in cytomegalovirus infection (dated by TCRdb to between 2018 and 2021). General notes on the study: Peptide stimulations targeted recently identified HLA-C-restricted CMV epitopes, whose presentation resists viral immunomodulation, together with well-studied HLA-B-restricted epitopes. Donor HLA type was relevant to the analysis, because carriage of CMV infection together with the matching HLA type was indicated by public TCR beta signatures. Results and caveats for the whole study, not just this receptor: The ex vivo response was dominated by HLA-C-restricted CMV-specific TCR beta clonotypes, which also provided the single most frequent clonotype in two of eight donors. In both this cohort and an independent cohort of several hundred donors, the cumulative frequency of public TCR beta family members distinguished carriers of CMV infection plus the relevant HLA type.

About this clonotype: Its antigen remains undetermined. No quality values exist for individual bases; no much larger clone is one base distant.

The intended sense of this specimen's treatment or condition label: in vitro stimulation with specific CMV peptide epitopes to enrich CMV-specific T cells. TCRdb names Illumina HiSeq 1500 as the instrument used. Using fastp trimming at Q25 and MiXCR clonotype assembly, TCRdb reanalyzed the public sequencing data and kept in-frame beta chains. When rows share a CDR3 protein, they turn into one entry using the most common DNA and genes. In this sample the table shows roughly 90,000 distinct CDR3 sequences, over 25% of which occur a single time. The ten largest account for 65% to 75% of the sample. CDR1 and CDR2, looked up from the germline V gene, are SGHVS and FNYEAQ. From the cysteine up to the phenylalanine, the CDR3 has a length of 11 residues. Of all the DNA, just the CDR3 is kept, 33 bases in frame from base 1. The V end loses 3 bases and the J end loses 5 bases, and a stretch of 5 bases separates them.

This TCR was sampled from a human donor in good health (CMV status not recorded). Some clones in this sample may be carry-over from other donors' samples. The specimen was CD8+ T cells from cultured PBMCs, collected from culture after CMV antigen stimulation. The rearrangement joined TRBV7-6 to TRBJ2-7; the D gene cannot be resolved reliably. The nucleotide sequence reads TGTGCCAGCAGCTTCCGAGACGAGCAGTACTTC. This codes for CASSFRDEQYF.